The entry below gives a single T cell receptor (beta chain) sequence along with its context. The data originate from a study of T-cell memory formation after mild COVID-19. V lost 5 bases, J lost 4 bases, and 16 bases lay in between. CDR1 is SGHKS, CDR2 YYEKEE, per germline (reference sequence). CDR3 length equals 15 residues. Using its own MiXCR run on the 5' RACE reads, TCRdb lists one record per CDR3 protein. The sample includes fewer than 700,000 distinct CDR3 sequences, about a fifth of them seen just once. This receptor was identified in an adult woman who had mild COVID-19 (a few samples of this study predate the infection). Cell type and time point are not known. V gene TRBV5-5 combines with J gene TRBJ2-1, with a weak D call TRBD1 (5 bases). The sequenced sample was PBMCs or a T cell subset sorted from them (not recorded which). The CDR3 DNA is TGTGCCAGCAGATTACAGGATCCTTCTTACAATGAGCAGTTCTTC. Amino acids: CASRLQDPSYNEQFF.